Sequencing of this TCR beta chain was carried out in a study of blood T cell repertoires in COVID-19. The data were produced by immunoSEQ multiplex PCR, yet TCRdb's version contains in-frame clones alone and is incomplete. In the table there are about 270,000 clones, around 87% of which are singletons. Germline V gene data show CDR1 as LGHDT and CDR2 as YNNKEL (reference sequence). V was shortened by 4 bases and J by 0 bases, with 13 bases between the two germline ends. The CDR3 sequence is 15 residues long. This receptor was obtained from a woman between 18 and 29 years old who had recovered from COVID-19. The chain combines TRBV3-1 (or the pseudogene TRBV3-2) with TRBJ2-7, with D perhaps matching TRBD2 (6 bases). The sequenced sample consisted of PBMCs or T cells enriched from blood (not recorded which). CDR3 protein: CASSRLGGASYEQYF. The CDR3 nucleotides read TGTGCCAGCAGCCGGCTTGGAGGGGCCTCCTACGAGCAGTACTTC.